This T cell receptor (beta chain) was observed in a study of identical twins. On this clonotype: Its antigen is unidentified.

Notes on the study in general: There were fewer insertions in abundant cord blood beta clonotypes, but memory repertoires showed no such pattern. Excess twin sharing in beta out-of-frame sequences was weaker.

TCRdb re-analysed the 5' RACE reads in MiXCR, keeping a single row per CDR3 protein. Among approximately 500,000 distinct CDR3 sequences listed, approximately 14% were seen once. The sample also formed part of further work on yellow fever vaccine responses in identical twins.

Sequencing was done on a sample of CD4+ T cells sorted from blood. The receptor was derived from a woman aged 18-30 years in good health.

The CDR3 DNA reads as TGCAGTGTTTCAGGCGTAGCCAAAAACATTCAGTACTTC. Encoded protein: CSVSGVAKNIQYF. The V call is TRBV20-1, the J call TRBJ2-4; D is ambiguous. CDR1 and CDR2 from the germline V gene are DFQATT and SNEGSKA (reference sequence). The CDR3 runs to 13 residues. The germline V and J ends were trimmed by 7 bases and 0 bases, with 10 bases remaining between them.